This TCR beta chain was identified in a study of early T cells in non-severe SARS-CoV-2 infection. On the study more broadly: With bulk RNA from unsorted whole blood as input, sequencing yielded unpaired chains.

Overall study findings and caveats: VDJdb matching skewed toward anti-spike CD8 responses, missing private and CD4 specificities.

V was pared by 6 bases and J by 3 bases, with 1 base of the junction left unmatched. Germline values: CDR1 MGHDK, CDR2 SYGVNS. CDR3 length: 12 residues. Unique molecular identifiers were attached to individual cDNA molecules. MiXCR was run by TCRdb on the 5' RACE reads, yielding one entry per CDR3 protein. The sample consists of around 76,000 distinct CDR3 sequences, roughly an eighth of them appearing once. This clonotype showed up many times. What it binds is unknown. The source of this sequence is an adult who was a healthcare worker with PCR-confirmed SARS-CoV-2 infection or an uninfected control (not recorded which). The chain uses TRBV25-1 and TRBJ2-7, with TRBD1 matching over 8 bases. Material for sequencing was whole blood. In DNA, the CDR3 is TGTGCCAGCAGCAGGGGGCTCTACGAGCAGTACTTC. Translated: CASSRGLYEQYF.